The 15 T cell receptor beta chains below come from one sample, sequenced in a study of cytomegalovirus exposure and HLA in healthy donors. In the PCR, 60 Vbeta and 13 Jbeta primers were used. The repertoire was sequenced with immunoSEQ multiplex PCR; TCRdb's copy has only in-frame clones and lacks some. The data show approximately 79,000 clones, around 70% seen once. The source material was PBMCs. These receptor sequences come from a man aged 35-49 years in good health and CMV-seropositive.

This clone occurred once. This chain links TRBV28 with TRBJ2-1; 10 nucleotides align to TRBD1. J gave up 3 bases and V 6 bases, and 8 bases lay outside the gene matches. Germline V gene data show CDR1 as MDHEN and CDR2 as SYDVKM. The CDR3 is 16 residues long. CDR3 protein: CASSPWTGGDYNEQFF. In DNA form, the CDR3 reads TGTGCCAGCAGCCCTTGGACAGGGGGGGACTACAATGAGCAGTTCTTC. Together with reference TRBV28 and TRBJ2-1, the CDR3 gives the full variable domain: DVKVTQSSRYLVKRTGEKVFLECVQDMDHENMFWYRQDPGLGLRLIYFSYDVKMKEKGDIPEGYSVSREKKERFSLILESASTNQTSMYLCASSPWTGGDYNEQFFGPGTRLTVL.

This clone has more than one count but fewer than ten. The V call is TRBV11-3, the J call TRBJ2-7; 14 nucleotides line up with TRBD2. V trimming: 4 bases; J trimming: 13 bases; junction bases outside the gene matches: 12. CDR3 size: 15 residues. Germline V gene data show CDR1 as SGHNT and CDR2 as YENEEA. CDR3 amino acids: CASSSGTSGSRRQYF. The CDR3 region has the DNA TGTGCCAGCAGCTCAGGGACTAGCGGGAGTAGAAGGCAATACTTC.

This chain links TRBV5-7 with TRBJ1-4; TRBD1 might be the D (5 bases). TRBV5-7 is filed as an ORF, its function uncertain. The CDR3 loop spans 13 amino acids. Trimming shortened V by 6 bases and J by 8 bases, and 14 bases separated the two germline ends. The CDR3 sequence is CASIRGHREKLFF. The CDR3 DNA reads TGTGCCAGCATACGCGGACACCGGGAAAAACTGTTTTTT.

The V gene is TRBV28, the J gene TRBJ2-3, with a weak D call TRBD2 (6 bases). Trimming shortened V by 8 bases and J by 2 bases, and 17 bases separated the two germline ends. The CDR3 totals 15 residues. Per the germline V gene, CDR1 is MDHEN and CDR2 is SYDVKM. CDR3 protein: CASGRGREYTDTQYF. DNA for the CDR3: TGTGCCAGCGGTCGAGGACGGGAGTACACAGATACGCAGTATTTT.

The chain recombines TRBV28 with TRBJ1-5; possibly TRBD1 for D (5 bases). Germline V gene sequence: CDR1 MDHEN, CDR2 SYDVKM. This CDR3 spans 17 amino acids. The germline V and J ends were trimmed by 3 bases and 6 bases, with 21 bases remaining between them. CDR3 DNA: TGTGCCAGCAGTTTCCCCCTCCGTAGGTTAGGGGTTCAGCCCCAGCATTTT. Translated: CASSFPLRRLGVQPQHF.

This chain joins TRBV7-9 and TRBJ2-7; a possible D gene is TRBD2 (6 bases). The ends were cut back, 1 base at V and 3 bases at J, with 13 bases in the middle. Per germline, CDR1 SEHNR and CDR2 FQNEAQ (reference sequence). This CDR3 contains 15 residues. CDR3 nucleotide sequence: TGTGCCAGCAGCTTAGTGTCGGGAGTACGCTACGAGCAGTACTTC. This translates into CASSLVSGVRYEQYF.

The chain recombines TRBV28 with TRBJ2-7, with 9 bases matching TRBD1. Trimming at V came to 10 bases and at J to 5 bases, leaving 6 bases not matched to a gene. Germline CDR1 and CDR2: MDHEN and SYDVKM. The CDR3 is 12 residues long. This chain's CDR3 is CATHRGLNEQYF. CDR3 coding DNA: TGTGCCACGCACAGGGGGCTTAACGAGCAGTACTTC.

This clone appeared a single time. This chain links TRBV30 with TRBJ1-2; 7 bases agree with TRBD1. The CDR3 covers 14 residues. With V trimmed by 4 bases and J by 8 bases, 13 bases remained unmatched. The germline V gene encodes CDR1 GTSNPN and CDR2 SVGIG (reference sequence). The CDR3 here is CAWTSTTTGRGYTF. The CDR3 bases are TGTGCCTGGACTTCAACTACGACAGGGAGGGGCTACACCTTC.

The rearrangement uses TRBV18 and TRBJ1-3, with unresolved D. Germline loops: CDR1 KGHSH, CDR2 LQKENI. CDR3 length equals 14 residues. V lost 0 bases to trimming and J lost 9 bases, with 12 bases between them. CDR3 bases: TGTGCCAGCTCACCACCTACTACCCGGGGCACCATATATTTT. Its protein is CASSPPTTRGTIYF.

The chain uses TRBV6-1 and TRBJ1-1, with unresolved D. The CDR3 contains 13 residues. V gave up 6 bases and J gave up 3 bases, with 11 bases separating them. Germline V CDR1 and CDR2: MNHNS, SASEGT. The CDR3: CASSYDRDTEAFF. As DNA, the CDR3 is TGTGCCAGCAGCTATGACCGGGACACTGAAGCTTTCTTT.

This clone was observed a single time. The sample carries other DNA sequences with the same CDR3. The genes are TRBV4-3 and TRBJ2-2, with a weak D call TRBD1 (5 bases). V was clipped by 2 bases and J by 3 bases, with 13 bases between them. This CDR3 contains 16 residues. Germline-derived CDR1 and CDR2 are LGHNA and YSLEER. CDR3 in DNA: TGCGCCAGCAGCCAACTCCCAGGGCTCGACACCGGGGAGCTGTTTTTT. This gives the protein CASSQLPGLDTGELFF.

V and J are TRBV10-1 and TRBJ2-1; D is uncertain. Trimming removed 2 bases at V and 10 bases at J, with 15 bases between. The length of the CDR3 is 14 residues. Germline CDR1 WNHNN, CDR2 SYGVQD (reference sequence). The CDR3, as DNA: TGCGCCAGCAGTGAGCTGCTCTCTTCGAGGGAGCAGTTCTTC. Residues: CASSELLSSREQFF.

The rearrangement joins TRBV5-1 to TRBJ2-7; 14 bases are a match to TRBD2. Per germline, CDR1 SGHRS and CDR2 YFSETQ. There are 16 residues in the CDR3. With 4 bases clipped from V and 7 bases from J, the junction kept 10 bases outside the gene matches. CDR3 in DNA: TGCGCCAGCAGCCTGCCGACTAGCGGGAGGGCGGGGGAGCAGTACTTC. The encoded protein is CASSLPTSGRAGEQYF. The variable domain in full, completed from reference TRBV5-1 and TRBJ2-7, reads KAGVTQTPRYLIKTRGQQVTLSCSPISGHRSVSWYQQTPGQGLQFLFEYFSETQRNKGNFPGRFSGRQFSNSRSEMNVSTLELGDSALYLCASSLPTSGRAGEQYFGPGTRLTVT.

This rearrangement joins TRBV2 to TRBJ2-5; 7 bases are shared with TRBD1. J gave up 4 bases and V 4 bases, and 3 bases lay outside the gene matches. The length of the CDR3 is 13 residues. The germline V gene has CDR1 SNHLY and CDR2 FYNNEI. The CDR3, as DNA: TGTGCCAGCAGTGCCGACAGGGTAGAGACCCAGTACTTC. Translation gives CASSADRVETQYF.

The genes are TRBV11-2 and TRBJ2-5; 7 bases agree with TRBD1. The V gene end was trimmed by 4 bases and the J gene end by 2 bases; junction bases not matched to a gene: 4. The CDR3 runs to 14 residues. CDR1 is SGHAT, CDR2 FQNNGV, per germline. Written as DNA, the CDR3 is TGTGCCAGCAGCTCCGGGACAGTACAAGAGACCCAGTACTTC. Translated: CASSSGTVQETQYF.